The rows below give T cell receptor beta chains drawn from one sample of a study of T-cell reconstitution after alpha-beta-depleted transplantation in children. MiXCR, run by TCRdb on the PCR reads, gives a single entry per CDR3 protein. The profile shows 500,000 to 600,000 distinct CDR3 sequences, about 18% of them singletons. The sample here was PBMCs from the stem cell graft donor, taken from the stem cell graft. The receptors here all came from a human donor who donated a stem cell graft to a child with acute lymphoblastic leukemia. CDR3s include the opening cysteine and the closing phenylalanine or tryptophan. Each record gives: clone size, D gene, CDR3 length, V gene, J gene, CDR3 protein. A D gene is named only where the DNA matches it firmly. Rows may omit the clone size; those that give it use once, few, many or a size class.

NA	NA	14	TRBV9	TRBJ2-7	CASSVATSSYEQYF
few	NA	14	TRBV15	TRBJ2-4	CATSRDRGPDIQYF
NA	NA	13	TRBV21-1	TRBJ2-1	CASSKERESEQFF
few	TRBD1	19	TRBV25-1	TRBJ2-3	CASSEPPGQGAKREDTQYF
NA	NA	12	TRBV20-1	TRBJ2-7	CSARGSVYEQYF
NA	NA	13	TRBV20-1	TRBJ1-5	CSARASGNQPQHF
NA	NA	14	TRBV18	TRBJ2-3	CASSPASSGDTQYF
few	TRBD2	15	TRBV27	TRBJ2-7	CASSRIASGRSEQYF
few	NA	15	TRBV10-3	TRBJ2-2	CAISEPQGWTGELFF
NA	TRBD1	15	TRBV5-1	TRBJ1-2	CASSPRTGTWYGYTF
few	NA	15	TRBV5-6	TRBJ2-2	CASSFGARGTGELFF
few	TRBD1	15	TRBV5-1	TRBJ1-5	CASSSGQDSNQPQHF
NA	TRBD2	15	TRBV2	TRBJ2-1	CASSEGLAGGNEQFF
NA	NA	15	TRBV5-1	TRBJ2-1	CASSLARVTTNEQFF
NA	NA	13	TRBV19	TRBJ1-2	CASTPTDLHGYTF
few	NA	13	TRBV6-4	TRBJ2-1	CASSDTIEDEQFF
few	NA	14	TRBV29-1	TRBJ2-5	CSVGHGGVVETQYF
few	NA	14	TRBV6-1	TRBJ2-1	CASSQVRSYNEQFF
many	NA	16	TRBV12-3/TRBV12-4	TRBJ2-7	CASSIVEGPSSYEQYF
NA	TRBD2	17	TRBV5-1	TRBJ2-2	CASSLVTSGVNTGELFF
NA	NA	16	TRBV24-1	TRBJ2-5	CATSDLRPGSRETQYF
few	NA	11	TRBV29-1	TRBJ1-1	CSVVRNTEAFF